This T cell receptor beta chain was recorded in a study of shared clonotypes between healthy human individuals. Profiling relied on immunoSEQ multiplex PCR, and the TCRdb table lists in-frame clones only, not all of them. The data contain a few million clones, nearly 97% of them singletons. Germline V gene sequence: CDR1 SGHDT, CDR2 YYEEEE. The CDR3 runs 11 residues. The V end lost 4 bases, the J end lost 2 bases, and 2 bases lay between the germline ends. Note on this clone: This same CDR3 is encoded by further DNA sequences in the sample.

The specimen was naive CD4+ T cells sorted from blood. Noted subset: CD45RA+ positively selected. The sequence was obtained from a man between 18 and 29 years old in good health. The chain links TRBV5-6 to TRBJ2-3, with D uncertain. Written as DNA, the CDR3 is TGTGCCAGCAGCCTCACAGATACGCAGTATTTT. Encoded protein: CASSLTDTQYF.